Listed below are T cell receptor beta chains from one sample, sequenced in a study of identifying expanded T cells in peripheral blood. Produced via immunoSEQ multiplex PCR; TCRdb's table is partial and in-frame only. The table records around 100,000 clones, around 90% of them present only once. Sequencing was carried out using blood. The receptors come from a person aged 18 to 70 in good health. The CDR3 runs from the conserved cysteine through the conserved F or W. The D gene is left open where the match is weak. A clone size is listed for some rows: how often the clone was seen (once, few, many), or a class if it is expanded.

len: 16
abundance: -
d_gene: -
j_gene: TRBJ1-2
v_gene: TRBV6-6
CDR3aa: CASSYSTRAGGNGYTF
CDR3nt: TGTGCCAGCAGTTACTCGACCCGGGCGGGGGGGAATGGCTACACCTTC

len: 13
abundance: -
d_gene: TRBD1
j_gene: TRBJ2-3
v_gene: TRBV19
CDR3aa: CASSPRDRGTQYF
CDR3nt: TGTGCCAGTAGTCCTCGGGACAGGGGAACGCAGTATTTT

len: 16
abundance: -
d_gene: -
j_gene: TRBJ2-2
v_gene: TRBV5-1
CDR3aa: CASSLGAGTNTGELFF
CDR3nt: TGCGCCAGCAGCTTGGGGGCGGGAACGAACACCGGGGAGCTGTTTTTT

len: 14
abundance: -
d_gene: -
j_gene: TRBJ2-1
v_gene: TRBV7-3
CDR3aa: CASSLTGSYNEQFF
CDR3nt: TGTGCCAGCAGCTTAACGGGATCCTACAATGAGCAGTTCTTC

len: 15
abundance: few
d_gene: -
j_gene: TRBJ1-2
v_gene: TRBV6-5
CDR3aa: CASSYSGAVRPGYTF
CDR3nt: TGTGCCAGCAGTTACTCCGGGGCGGTCAGGCCTGGCTACACCTTC

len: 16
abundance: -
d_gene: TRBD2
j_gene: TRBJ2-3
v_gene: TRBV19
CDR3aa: CASSRGLAGNLDTQYF
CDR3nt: TGTGCCAGTAGTAGGGGACTAGCGGGAAATCTGGATACGCAGTATTTT

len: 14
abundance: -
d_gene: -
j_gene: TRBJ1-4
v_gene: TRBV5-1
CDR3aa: CASSLNGLDEKLFF
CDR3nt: TGCGCCAGCAGCTTGAATGGGCTCGATGAAAAACTGTTTTTT

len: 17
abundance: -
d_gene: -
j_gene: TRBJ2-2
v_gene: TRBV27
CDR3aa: CASTRGGQGPNTGELFF
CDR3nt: TGTGCCAGCACCCGTGGGGGGCAGGGGCCTAACACCGGGGAGCTGTTTTTT

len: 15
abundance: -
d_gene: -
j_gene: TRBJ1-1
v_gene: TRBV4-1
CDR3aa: CASSLTTGSSTEAFF
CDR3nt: TGCGCCAGCAGCCTGACTACGGGGTCGAGCACTGAAGCTTTCTTT

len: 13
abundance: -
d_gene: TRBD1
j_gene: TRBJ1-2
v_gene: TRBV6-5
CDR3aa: CASSWTGTYGYTF
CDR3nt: TGTGCCAGCAGTTGGACAGGGACCTATGGCTACACCTTC

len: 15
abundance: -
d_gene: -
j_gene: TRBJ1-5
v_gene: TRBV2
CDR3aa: CASGPLRQENQPQHF
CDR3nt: TGTGCCAGCGGGCCCCTAAGACAGGAAAATCAGCCCCAGCATTTT

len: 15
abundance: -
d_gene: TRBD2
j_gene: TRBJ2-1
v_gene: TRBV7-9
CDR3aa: CASSETSGRGGEQFF
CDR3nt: TGTGCCAGCAGCGAGACTAGCGGGAGGGGAGGTGAGCAGTTCTTC